This T cell receptor (beta chain) was sequenced during a study of metastatic and nonmetastatic thyroid tumors. Turning to the study itself: Both malignant and benign thyroid patients supplied peripheral blood and tumor or nodule tissue samples, across which the repertoires of these patients were then compared. Findings of the study overall: Benign nodules were reported to have significantly lower TCR beta diversity than malignant thyroid tumors, in blood and tumor.

Under the authors' procedure: It was from CDR3 differences across clinicopathological groups that a distant-metastasis classifier for papillary thyroid cancer was built. From the PCR reads, TCRdb re-called clones with MiXCR. What appears here as the V and J calls and clone size reflects TCRdb's work, not the paper's. The data show about 93,000 clones, about 12% seen once. Patients underwent thyroid surgery, and none had received any treatment before it. Trimming removed 0 bases at V and 8 bases at J, with 13 bases between. CDR3 length equals 14 residues. The germline gives CDR1 MGHRA, CDR2 YSYEKL. This clone was picked up many times. What it recognizes is unknown.

This receptor was obtained from a female donor with papillary thyroid cancer or a benign thyroid nodule (not recorded which). Some clones in this sample may be carry-over from other donors' samples. The sample taken for sequencing was blood. This rearrangement joins TRBV4-1 to TRBJ1-2; no firm D call. CDR3: CASSQDRGGKGYTF. The CDR3 DNA reads TGCGCCAGCAGCCAAGATCGGGGAGGGAAAGGCTACACCTTC.